This TCR beta chain is from a study of blood T cell repertoires in COVID-19. This clone was seen only once. From germline, CDR1 is SGHRS and CDR2 YFSETQ. This CDR3 has 16 residues. Trimming shortened V by 3 bases and J by 3 bases, and 18 bases separated the two germline ends. Libraries were prepared by immunoSEQ multiplex PCR; TCRdb keeps only in-frame clonotypes and omits some of them. Of approximately 82,000 clones detected, around 89% appear once; the ten largest clones hold approximately 14%. The chain couples TRBV5-1 to TRBJ1-1; D perhaps matches TRBD1 (6 bases). The source of this sequence is a man between 65 and 79 years old with active or convalescent COVID-19. Sequencing input: peripheral blood. CDR3 nucleotide sequence: TGCGCCAGCAGCTCCTCCACAGGGTATCGGGACACTGAAGCTTTCTTT. Translating gives CASSSSTGYRDTEAFF.